The next 18 T cell receptor beta chains were all read from a single sample in a study of regulatory T cells in long-lasting Graves disease. Arm-PCR with iRepertoire HTBI primers amplified the CDR3 regions for these TCR beta libraries. From the multiplex PCR reads, TCRdb called clonotypes with MiXCR, one entry per CDR3 protein. Found here are 600,000 to 800,000 distinct CDR3 sequences, approximately 29% of them singletons; the top ten hold roughly 46%. Specified time point: persistent/refractory GD, antithyroid drugs over 5 years with positive TRAb. RNA isolated from PBMCs was used to make the TCR library. This specimen consisted of peripheral blood mononuclear cells (PBMCs), obtained when the disease was refractory, from a patient treated with antithyroid drugs. These receptors came from a female donor with Graves disease.

The sample holds a few counts of this clonotype. This chain links TRBV5-1 with TRBJ2-7; 9 nucleotides match TRBD1. Germline assignment: CDR1 SGHRS and CDR2 YFSETQ. J lost 5 bases, V lost 0 bases, and 6 bases had no gene match. This CDR3 comprises 15 residues. CDR3 coding DNA: TGCGCCAGCAGCTTGGGAGACAGGGGGAGACACGAGCAGTACTTC. This translates into CASSLGDRGRHEQYF.

The genes are TRBV18 and TRBJ1-4; D remains unclear. This CDR3 has 16 residues. Germline lookup yields CDR1 KGHSH and CDR2 LQKENI. V lost 5 bases, J lost 3 bases, and 16 bases lay in between. CDR3 sequence reads: CASSTDPVPANEKLFF. DNA for the CDR3: TGTGCCAGCTCAACCGACCCAGTCCCGGCTAATGAAAAACTGTTTTTT.

The V and J genes are TRBV6-1 and TRBJ1-2, with D possibly matching TRBD1 (6 bases). Per the germline V gene, CDR1 is MNHNS and CDR2 is SASEGT. The germline V and J ends were trimmed by 1 base and 4 bases, with 13 bases remaining between them. CDR3 length: 15 residues. CDR3 protein: CASSEGGTGIYGYTF. CDR3 DNA sequence: TGTGCCAGCAGTGAAGGAGGAACAGGGATCTATGGCTACACCTTC.

This rearrangement joins TRBV28 to TRBJ2-7; either TRBD1 or TRBD2 may fit D (6 bases each). The CDR3 spans 14 residues. Germline CDR1 reads MDHEN; CDR2 reads SYDVKM. With 7 bases removed from V and 6 bases from J, the gap between germline ends came to 19 bases. The DNA for the CDR3 is TGTGCCAGCACCAACGGGGACACGGGGGTCGAGCAGTACTTC. It specifies CASTNGDTGVEQYF.

In nucleotides, the CDR3 is TGCAGTGCTAGAGGGGCCACCGGGGAGCTGTTTTTT. Its protein product is CSARGATGELFF. The rearrangement links TRBV20-1 to TRBJ2-2, with D uncertain. The germline V gene has CDR1 DFQATT and CDR2 SNEGSKA (reference sequence). The CDR3 spans 12 residues. V gave up 1 base and J gave up 4 bases, with 4 bases separating them.

V gene TRBV6-1 combines with J gene TRBJ1-3, with unresolved D. Germline V gene lookup returns CDR1 MNHNS and CDR2 SASEGT. CDR3 length: 15 residues. Deletions cut 5 bases from V and 0 bases from J, with 11 bases between. The CDR3 protein is CASSQDWSSGNTIYF. The CDR3 nucleotides read TGTGCCAGCAGTCAAGACTGGAGCTCTGGAAACACCATATATTTT.

CDR3 sequence: CASSLAGKETQYF. The DNA for the CDR3 is TGTGCCAGCAGCTTAGCGGGGAAAGAGACCCAGTACTTC. This sequence joins TRBV7-2 and TRBJ2-5; D gene uncertain. Trimming pared 0 bases from V and 3 bases from J, leaving 5 bases between. CDR3 length equals 13 residues. Germline loops: CDR1 SGHTA, CDR2 FQGNSA.

The rearrangement joins TRBV27 to TRBJ1-5; 9 bases agree with TRBD1. V was clipped by 6 bases and J by 7 bases; unmatched bases: 7. The CDR3 has 14 amino acids. Germline V lookup: CDR1 MNHEY, CDR2 SMNVEV (reference sequence). CDR3 protein: CASRRTGGDQPQHF. CDR3 nucleotide sequence: TGTGCCAGCAGGAGAACAGGGGGCGACCAGCCCCAGCATTTT.

The rearrangement uses TRBV11-2 and TRBJ2-7; maybe TRBD1 (5 bases). V was pared by 4 bases and J by 9 bases, with 10 bases between. The CDR3 runs to 11 residues. Germline values: CDR1 SGHAT, CDR2 FQNNGV. The CDR3 coding sequence is TGTGCCAGCAGCTATTGGGGCGGGCAGTACTTC. Translated: CASSYWGGQYF. The whole variable domain, remainder taken from reference TRBV11-2 and TRBJ2-7, is EAGVAQSPRYKIIEKRQSVAFWCNPISGHATLYWYQQILGQGPKLLIQFQNNGVVDDSQLPKDRFSAERLKGVDSTLKIQPAKLEDSAVYLCASSYWGGQYFGPGTRLTVT.

The chain uses TRBV28 and TRBJ1-3, with 8 nucleotides matching TRBD1. CDR3 length: 15 amino acids. V lost 5 bases to trimming and J lost 5 bases; unmatched junction nucleotides: 8. Germline CDR1 reads MDHEN; CDR2 reads SYDVKM. CDR3: CASSQTGAPRNTIYF. Here the CDR3 DNA reads TGTGCCAGCAGTCAGACAGGGGCCCCGCGAAACACCATATATTTT.

J is TRBJ1-3 and V is TRBV12-3 or TRBV12-4; D is uncertain. V was trimmed by 2 bases and J by 4 bases, leaving 9 bases between them. CDR3 length: 14 amino acids. CDR3 nucleotides: TGTGCCAGCAGTTTATACAGCTACGGAAACACCATATATTTT. It codes for CASSLYSYGNTIYF.

The chain recombines TRBV12-3 or TRBV12-4 with TRBJ1-1; D gene ambiguous. Trimming stripped 6 bases from V and 1 base from J, with 12 bases between. The CDR3 spans 14 residues. CDR3 nucleotide sequence: TGTGCCAGCAGCTTTTGGACCCGGAACACTGAAGCTTTCTTT. It specifies CASSFWTRNTEAFF.

V and J are TRBV7-9 and TRBJ1-5, with 10 bases that match TRBD1. CDR1 and CDR2 (germline): SEHNR, FQNEAQ (reference sequence). The CDR3 runs to 15 residues. V gave up 3 bases and J gave up 8 bases; unmatched junction bases: 7. The CDR3 is CASSLGTGDVEPQHF. The CDR3 DNA is TGTGCCAGCAGCTTGGGGACAGGGGATGTGGAGCCCCAGCATTTT.

This clonotype has ten or more counts. The chain links TRBV28 to TRBJ2-5; 10 bases match TRBD2. The CDR3 has 17 amino acids. The V segment lost 6 bases and the J segment 5 bases; nucleotides outside the gene matches: 15. CDR1 is MDHEN and CDR2 is SYDVKM in the germline V gene. The CDR3 nucleotides are TGTGCCAGCAGACCCGCTAGCGGGAGCTTAGGTGTTGAGACCCAGTACTTC. This translates into CASRPASGSLGVETQYF.

J is TRBJ2-6 and V is TRBV27; perhaps TRBD1 as D (5 bases). The length of the CDR3 is 16 residues. CDR1 is MNHEY, CDR2 SMNVEV, per germline (reference sequence). Trimming left V 5 bases short and J 0 bases short, with 11 bases between. The DNA for the CDR3 is TGTGCCAGCAGTCAGCAGGGTGTCTCTGGGGCCAACGTCCTGACTTTC. Its protein product is CASSQQGVSGANVLTF.

The rearrangement links TRBV30 to TRBJ1-4; 7 bases match TRBD1. With V trimmed by 3 bases and J by 9 bases, 13 bases remained unmatched. This CDR3 comprises 15 residues. Per the germline V gene, CDR1 is GTSNPN and CDR2 is SVGIG (reference sequence). The CDR3 region is CAWSAKQGWDKKLFF. For the CDR3, the DNA is TGTGCCTGGAGCGCGAAACAGGGGTGGGATAAAAAACTGTTTTTT.

This sequence joins TRBV7-2 and TRBJ2-7; unclear D gene. Trimming cost V 1 base and J 2 bases, with 9 bases left between them. The CDR3 is 14 amino acids. In germline, CDR1 is SGHTA, CDR2 FQGNSA. The CDR3 reads CASSLGTLPYEQYF. Written as DNA, the CDR3 is TGTGCCAGCAGCTTAGGAACCCTCCCCTACGAGCAGTACTTC. The full variable domain, with the rest looked up from reference TRBV7-2 and TRBJ2-7, is GAGVSQSPSNKVTEKGKDVELRCDPISGHTALYWYRQSLGQGLEFLIYFQGNSAPDKSGLPSDRFSAERTGGSVSTLTIQRTQQEDSAVYLCASSLGTLPYEQYFGPGTRLTVT.

This clonotype was recorded at least ten times. The chain couples TRBV6-1 to TRBJ2-1, with 10 positions matching TRBD2. The CDR3 is 15 residues long. V lost 8 bases to trimming and J lost 6 bases; unmatched junction nucleotides: 10. Germline V lookup: CDR1 MNHNS, CDR2 SASEGT. The CDR3 region is CASGDLAGEVNEQFF. CDR3 sequence (DNA): TGTGCCAGCGGCGATCTAGCGGGAGAGGTCAATGAGCAGTTCTTC.